This TCR beta chain emerged from a study of T cells after yellow fever vaccination. The CDR3 is 15 residues long. Germline lookup yields CDR1 MNHEY and CDR2 SVGAGI. V was trimmed by 2 bases and J by 1 base, leaving 11 bases between them. MiXCR was run by TCRdb on the 5' RACE reads, yielding one entry per CDR3 protein. This sample has about 360,000 distinct CDR3 sequences, with approximately 6% found just once. The chain has TRBV6-5 and TRBJ1-1, with a tentative D call TRBD1 (6 bases). This clonotype was obtained from a man in his thirties or forties who received the YFV17D yellow fever vaccine. The sample here was PBMCs, taken 5 days after the yellow fever booster vaccination. CDR3 DNA sequence: TGTGCCAGCAGTTACAACAGGGACCGGAACACTGAAGCTTTCTTT. Amino acid sequence: CASSYNRDRNTEAFF.